What follows is one T cell receptor (beta chain) and its context. These data are taken from a study of blood T cell repertoires in COVID-19. Some clones are missing from TCRdb's copy, which holds only in-frame ones; the method was immunoSEQ multiplex PCR. The table lists 650,000 to 800,000 clones, about 90% of them singletons, with 0.2% to 0.3% in the top ten. The sequencing input was peripheral blood. This clonotype was sampled from a woman aged 18-29 years with acute or convalescent COVID-19.

This chain's CDR3 is CASSYGGQGSGYTF. The DNA of the CDR3 is TGTGCCAGCAGTTACGGTGGACAGGGGTCCGGCTACACCTTC. V and J are TRBV6-6 and TRBJ1-2; 9 positions match TRBD1. Germline-derived CDR1 and CDR2 are MNHNY and SVGAGI (reference sequence). The length of the CDR3 is 14 residues. V was clipped by 2 bases and J by 8 bases; unmatched bases: 6.